This TCR beta chain was recovered during a study of blood T cell repertoires in COVID-19. The protocol was immunoSEQ multiplex PCR, while the TCRdb copy is restricted to in-frame clones and leaves out a portion. The sample records tens of thousands of clones, 84% being singletons. With V trimmed by 0 bases and J by 6 bases, 3 bases remained unmatched. CDR1 is MNHNY, CDR2 SVGAGI, per germline (reference sequence). This CDR3 has 16 residues. This sequence originates from a man in his 70s with active COVID-19. The chain employs TRBV6-6 and TRBJ2-2; TRBD2 matches 11 bases. Material for sequencing was peripheral blood. The CDR3: CASSYSVAGGPGELFF. The CDR3 DNA sequence: TGTGCCAGCAGTTACTCGGTAGCGGGGGGGCCCGGGGAGCTGTTTTTT.